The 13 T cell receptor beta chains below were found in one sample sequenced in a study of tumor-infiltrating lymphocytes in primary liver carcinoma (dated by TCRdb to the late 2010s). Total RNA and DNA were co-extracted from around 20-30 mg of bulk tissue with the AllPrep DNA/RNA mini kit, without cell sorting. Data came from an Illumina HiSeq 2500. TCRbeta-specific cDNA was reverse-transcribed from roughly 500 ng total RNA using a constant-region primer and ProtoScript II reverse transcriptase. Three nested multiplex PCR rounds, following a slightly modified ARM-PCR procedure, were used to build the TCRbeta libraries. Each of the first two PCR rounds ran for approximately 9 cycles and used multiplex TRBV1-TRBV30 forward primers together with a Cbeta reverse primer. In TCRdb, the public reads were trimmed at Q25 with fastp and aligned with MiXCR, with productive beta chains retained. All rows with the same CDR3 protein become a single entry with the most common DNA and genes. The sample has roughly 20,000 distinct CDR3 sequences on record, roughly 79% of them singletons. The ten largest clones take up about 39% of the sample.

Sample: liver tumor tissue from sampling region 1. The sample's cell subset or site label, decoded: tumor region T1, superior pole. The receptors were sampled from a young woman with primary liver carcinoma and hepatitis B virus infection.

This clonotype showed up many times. The DNA for the CDR3 is TGCAGCGTCCCCCAGCCCGACAGGGGGGACATTCAGTACTTC. It encodes CSVPQPDRGDIQYF. V is TRBV29-1 and J is TRBJ2-4, with 9 bases identical to TRBD1. The germline V gene encodes CDR1 SQVTM and CDR2 ANQGSEA. CDR3 length: 14 amino acids. Trimming removed 6 bases from V and 8 bases from J; junction bases left unmatched: 11.

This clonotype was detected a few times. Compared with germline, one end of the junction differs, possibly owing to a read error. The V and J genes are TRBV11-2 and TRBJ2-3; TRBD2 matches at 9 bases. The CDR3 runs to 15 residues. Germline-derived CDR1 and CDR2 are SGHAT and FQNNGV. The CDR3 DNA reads TGTGCCAGCAGCGTAGAGGCTAGCGGGACGGATAAGCTGTATTTT. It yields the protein CASSVEASGTDKLYF.

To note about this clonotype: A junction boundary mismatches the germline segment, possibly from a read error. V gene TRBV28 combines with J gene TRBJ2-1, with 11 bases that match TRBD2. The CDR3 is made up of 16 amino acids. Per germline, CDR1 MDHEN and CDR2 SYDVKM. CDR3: CASSFQLAGGGYEKFF. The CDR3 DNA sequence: TGTGCCAGCAGTTTCCAGTTAGCGGGAGGGGGTTATGAGAAGTTCTTC.

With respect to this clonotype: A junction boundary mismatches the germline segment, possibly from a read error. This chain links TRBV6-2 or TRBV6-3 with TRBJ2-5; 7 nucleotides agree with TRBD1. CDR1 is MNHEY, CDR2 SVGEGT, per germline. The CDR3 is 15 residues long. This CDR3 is CASSYKHRGQETQCF. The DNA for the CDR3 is TGTGCCAGCAGTTACAAACACAGGGGACAAGAGACCCAGTGCTTC.

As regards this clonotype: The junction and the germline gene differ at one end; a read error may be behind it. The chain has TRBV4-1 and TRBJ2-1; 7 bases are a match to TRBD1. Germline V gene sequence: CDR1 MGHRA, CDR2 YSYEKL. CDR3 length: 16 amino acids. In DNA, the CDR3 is TGCCCGAGCAGCCAAGATCCGGGACAGTGGGAGAATGATCAGTTCTTC. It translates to CPSSQDPGQWENDQFF.

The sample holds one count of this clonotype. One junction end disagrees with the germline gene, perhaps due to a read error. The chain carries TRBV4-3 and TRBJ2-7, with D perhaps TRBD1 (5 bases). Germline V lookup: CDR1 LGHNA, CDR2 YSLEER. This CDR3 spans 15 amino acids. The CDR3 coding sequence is TGCGCCGGCAGCCAAAATCGATGGACAAGGCGGGAGCAGTACTTC. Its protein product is CAGSQNRWTRREQYF.

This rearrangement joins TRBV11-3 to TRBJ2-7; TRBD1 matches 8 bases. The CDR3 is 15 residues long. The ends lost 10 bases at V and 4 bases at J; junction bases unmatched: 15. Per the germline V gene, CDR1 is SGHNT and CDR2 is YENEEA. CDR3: CAICFGTGTTYEQYF. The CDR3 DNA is TGTGCCATCTGCTTCGGGACAGGTACAACATACGAGCAGTACTTC.

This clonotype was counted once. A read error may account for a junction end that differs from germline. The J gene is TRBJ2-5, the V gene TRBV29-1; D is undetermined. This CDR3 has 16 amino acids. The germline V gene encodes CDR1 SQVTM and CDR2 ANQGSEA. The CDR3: CSVEASRLGAQEAQYF. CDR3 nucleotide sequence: TGCAGCGTTGAAGCCTCCCGGTTAGGAGCCCAAGAGGCCCAGTACTTC. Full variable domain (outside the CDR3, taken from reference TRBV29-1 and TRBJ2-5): SAVISQKPSRDICQRGTSLTIQCQVDSQVTMMFWYRQQPGQSLTLIATANQGSEATYESGFVIDKFPISRPNLTFSTLTVSNMSPEDSSIYLCSVEASRLGAQEAQYFGPGTRLLVL.

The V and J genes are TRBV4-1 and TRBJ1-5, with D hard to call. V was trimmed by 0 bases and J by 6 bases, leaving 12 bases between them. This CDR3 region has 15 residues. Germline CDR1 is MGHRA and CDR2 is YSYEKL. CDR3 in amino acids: CASSQENKGGQPQHF. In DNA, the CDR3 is TGCGCCAGCAGCCAAGAAAACAAGGGCGGTCAGCCCCAGCATTTT.

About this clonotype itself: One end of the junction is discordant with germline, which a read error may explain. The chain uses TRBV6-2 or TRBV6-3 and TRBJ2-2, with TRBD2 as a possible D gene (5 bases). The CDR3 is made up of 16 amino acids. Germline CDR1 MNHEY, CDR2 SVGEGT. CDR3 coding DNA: TGTTCCAGCAGTTACTCATACGGGCAGACCATCGGGGATTTTATTTTT. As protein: CSSSYSYGQTIGDFIF.

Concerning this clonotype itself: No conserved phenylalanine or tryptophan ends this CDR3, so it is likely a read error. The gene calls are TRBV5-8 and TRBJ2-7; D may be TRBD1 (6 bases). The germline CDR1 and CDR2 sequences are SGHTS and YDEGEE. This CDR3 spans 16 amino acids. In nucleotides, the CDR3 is TGTGCCAGCAACTTGCTCAGGGGCGATATCTCCTACGAGCAGTACCTC. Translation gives CASNLLRGDISYEQYL.

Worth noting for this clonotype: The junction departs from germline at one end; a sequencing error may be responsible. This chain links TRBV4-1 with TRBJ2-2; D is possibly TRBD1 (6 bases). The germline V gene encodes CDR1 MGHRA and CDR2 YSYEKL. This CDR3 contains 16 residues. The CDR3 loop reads CASSQYRASDAGDLFF. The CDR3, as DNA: TGCGCCAGCAGCCAATACAGGGCATCCGACGCCGGGGACCTGTTTTTT.

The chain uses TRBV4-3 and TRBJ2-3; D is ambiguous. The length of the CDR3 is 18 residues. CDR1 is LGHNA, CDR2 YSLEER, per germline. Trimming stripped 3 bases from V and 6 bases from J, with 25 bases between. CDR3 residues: CASSQSVYLDDPDDTQYF. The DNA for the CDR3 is TGCGCCAGCAGCCAGTCGGTCTACCTGGATGATCCCGATGATACGCAGTATTTT.